These T cell receptor beta chains were read from a single sample in a study of graft-versus-host responses after intestinal transplantation. The antigens of these receptors remain unknown. Profiled with immunoSEQ multiplex PCR; TCRdb holds only in-frame clones, not every one. The sample yields over 65,000 clones, roughly 90% seen once. The sample in question was unstimulated CD8+ T cells sorted from spleen or lymph node cells, obtained before transplant. These receptors all stem from a human donor who was the organ donor for an intestinal transplant. CDR3s include the opening cysteine and the closing phenylalanine or tryptophan. A D gene is named only where the DNA matches it firmly. Clone size appears in some rows only: once, few, many, or a class for an expanded clone.

clone_size d_call j_call v_call cdr3_aa cdr3_nt
NA TRBD1 TRBJ2-7 TRBV6-5 CASSEWDSTYEQYF TGTGCCAGCAGTGAATGGGACAGTACCTACGAGCAGTACTTC
NA NA TRBJ1-1 TRBV27 CASMRVEAFF TGTGCCAGCATGAGAGTCGAAGCTTTCTTT
NA NA TRBJ1-6 TRBV5-1 CASSLNTGPGSPLHF TGCGCCAGCAGCTTGAATACAGGTCCGGGTTCACCCCTCCACTTT
NA NA TRBJ2-1 TRBV4-1 CASSHRTSSYNEQFF TGCGCCAGCAGCCACCGGACCAGCTCCTACAATGAGCAGTTCTTC
NA NA TRBJ2-1 TRBV29-1 CSVAPRQYNEQFF TGCAGCGTCGCCCCCAGACAGTACAATGAGCAGTTCTTC
NA NA TRBJ2-1 TRBV5-1 CASSLLGQRSNEQFF TGCGCCAGCAGCTTGCTTGGACAGAGGAGCAATGAGCAGTTCTTC
NA NA TRBJ2-5 TRBV4-2 CASSQVWTDRETQYF TGTGCCAGCAGCCAAGTATGGACGGACCGGGAGACCCAGTACTTC
NA NA TRBJ2-7 TRBV5-1 CASSLKTYEQYF TGCGCCAGCAGCTTAAAAACCTACGAGCAGTACTTC
NA NA TRBJ1-1 TRBV19 CASIQGTEAFF TGTGCCAGCATCCAGGGGACTGAAGCTTTCTTT
NA NA TRBJ2-7 TRBV2 CASRLTMRGGYEQYF TGTGCCAGCAGGTTAACGATGCGCGGCGGCTACGAGCAGTACTTC
NA TRBD1 TRBJ1-1 TRBV10-3 CAISEPGGAEAFF TGTGCCATCAGTGAACCAGGGGGCGCGGAAGCTTTCTTT
NA TRBD1 TRBJ2-5 TRBV27 CASRDGTGGRETQYF TGTGCCAGCAGAGACGGGACAGGGGGCCGGGAGACCCAGTACTTC
NA NA TRBJ2-3 TRBV5-1 CASSVRAPRTVEDTQYF TGCGCCAGCAGCGTCCGGGCCCCTAGAACTGTTGAAGATACGCAGTATTTT
NA NA TRBJ1-1 TRBV5-1 CASSFEGNTEAFF TGCGCCAGCAGCTTTGAGGGGAACACTGAAGCTTTCTTT
NA NA TRBJ2-3 TRBV9 CASSVEANRTRGTDTQYF TGTGCCAGCAGCGTAGAAGCCAACAGGACGAGGGGCACAGATACGCAGTATTTT
NA NA TRBJ2-7 TRBV7-6 CASSLRIGEGGSYEQYF TGTGCCAGCAGCTTAAGGATAGGCGAAGGGGGATCCTACGAGCAGTACTTC
few NA TRBJ2-1 TRBV4-1 CASSQDGASAPYNEQFF TGCGCCAGCAGCCAAGATGGGGCGTCCGCCCCCTACAATGAGCAGTTCTTC
few NA TRBJ1-1 TRBV19 CASPQENTEAFF TGTGCCAGTCCCCAAGAGAACACTGAAGCTTTCTTT
NA NA TRBJ1-2 TRBV5-1 CASSWAPGRCSLPGYTF TGCGCCAGCAGCTGGGCACCGGGACGGTGCTCCCTACCGGGCTACACCTTC
NA NA TRBJ2-1 TRBV7-4 CASSKQALSYNEQFF TGTGCCAGCAGCAAACAGGCGCTCTCCTACAATGAGCAGTTCTTC
NA NA TRBJ2-1 TRBV11-3 CASSTAGDSYNEQFF TGTGCCAGCAGCACCGCTGGTGACTCCTACAATGAGCAGTTCTTC
NA NA TRBJ2-1 TRBV19 CASSIVPLVEQFF TGTGCCAGTAGTATAGTACCGCTGGTGGAGCAGTTCTTC
NA NA TRBJ2-1 TRBV6-1 CASSEKTGPGDEQFF TGTGCCAGCAGTGAAAAGACAGGCCCCGGGGATGAGCAGTTCTTC
NA NA TRBJ1-5 TRBV20-1 CSAGWGQPQHF TGCAGTGCAGGGTGGGGTCAGCCCCAGCATTTT
NA TRBD2 TRBJ2-7 TRBV19 CASSSGTSGTYF TGTGCCAGTAGCTCCGGGACTAGCGGGACGTACTTC
NA NA TRBJ2-7 TRBV25-1 CASAPGPSGEQYF TGTGCCAGCGCCCCGGGCCCCTCGGGCGAGCAGTACTTC
NA NA TRBJ1-1 TRBV30 CAWNPAGGVSEAFF TGTGCCTGGAACCCCGCAGGCGGGGTGTCTGAAGCTTTCTTT
once NA TRBJ2-5 TRBV11-2 CASSLGGDGRTQYF TGTGCCAGCAGCTTGGGGGGCGATGGGAGGACCCAGTACTTC